This T cell receptor beta chain stems from a study of T cells after yellow fever vaccination. Study-wide results and limits: The secondary T-cell response peaked on day 5, not day 15, but was weaker. At 95% to 98% for CD4 and 70% to 90% for CD8, most primary-vaccination clones showed up again after the booster.

The V end lost 3 bases, the J end lost 0 bases, and 11 bases lay between the germline ends. The CDR3 runs to 15 residues. Looked up from germline, CDR1 is SGHNT and CDR2 is YYREEE (reference sequence). With regard to this clonotype: The target antigen is unknown.

In TCRdb, the 5' RACE reads were re-called with MiXCR into one record per CDR3 protein. The sample holds 280,000 or so distinct CDR3 sequences, 7.5% to 9% seen once. The origin of this receptor is a man younger than 35 who received the YFV17D yellow fever vaccine. Sequenced here: CD4+ T cells sorted from PBMCs, sampled 5 days after the yellow fever booster vaccination. The chain combines TRBV5-4 with TRBJ2-3; TRBD1 or TRBD2 may be the D gene (5 bases each). The CDR3 DNA follows: TGTGCCAGCAGCTGGGGGACGGGGAGCACAGATACGCAGTATTTT. This translates into CASSWGTGSTDTQYF. Using reference TRBV5-4 and TRBJ2-3 for the parts outside the CDR3, the full variable domain is ETGVTQSPTHLIKTRGQQVTLRCSSQSGHNTVSWYQQALGQGPQFIFQYYREEENGRGNFPPRFSGLQFPNYSSELNVNALELDDSALYLCASSWGTGSTDTQYFGPGTRLTVL.